These 30 T cell receptor beta chains were all obtained from the same sample, sequenced in a study of shared clonotypes between healthy human individuals. Sequencing was performed with immunoSEQ multiplex PCR; in TCRdb, only in-frame clones are kept and a portion is missing. The sample yields approximately 640,000 clones, 55% to 75% seen once. Source material: memory CD4+ T cells sorted from blood. As to subset: CD45RA-negative fraction. The receptor set was obtained from a woman in her thirties in good health.

This clone appeared a single time. The chain uses TRBV4-1 and TRBJ2-5; 7 nucleotides align to TRBD2. Unmatched junction bases numbered 6, after V lost 0 bases and J lost 2 bases. The CDR3 runs 16 residues. Germline CDR1 and CDR2: MGHRA and YSYEKL. CDR3 bases: TGCGCCAGCAGCCAAGATCCGGGCGGGAGACAAGAGACCCAGTACTTC. Its translation is CASSQDPGGRQETQYF.

There are many counts of this clone. The same CDR3 also results from other DNA sequences found in this sample. The chain carries TRBV19 and TRBJ2-1, with 8 bases aligning to TRBD2. Germline lookup yields CDR1 LNHDA and CDR2 SQIVND (reference sequence). J gave up 7 bases and V 3 bases, and 8 bases lay outside the gene matches. The length of the CDR3 is 15 residues. CDR3 amino acids: CASSMSGRAGNEQFF. CDR3 bases: TGTGCCAGTAGTATGTCCGGGAGGGCAGGGAATGAGCAGTTCTTC.

A remark on this clone: Other nucleotide sequences in the sample specify the same CDR3. J is TRBJ2-2 and V is TRBV5-1; D gene unclear. Trimming cost V 0 bases and J 2 bases, with 5 bases left between them. The CDR3 is 14 amino acids. In germline, CDR1 is SGHRS, CDR2 YFSETQ. DNA for the CDR3: TGCGCCAGCAGCTTGGATACAAACACCGGGGAGCTGTTTTTT. This translates into CASSLDTNTGELFF.

J is TRBJ2-5 and V is TRBV4-1, with 10 bases identical to TRBD1. The CDR3 spans 16 residues. Germline V gene lookup returns CDR1 MGHRA and CDR2 YSYEKL. V gave up 4 bases and J gave up 5 bases; unmatched junction bases: 10. The CDR3 region is CASSPGQGDFGETQYF. The CDR3 bases are TGCGCCAGCAGCCCCGGACAGGGGGATTTCGGGGAGACCCAGTACTTC.

This sequence joins TRBV14 and TRBJ2-7; D is undetermined. Trimming cost V 4 bases and J 3 bases, with 10 bases left between them. Germline CDR1 and CDR2: SGHDN and FVKESK. The CDR3 is 13 residues long. The CDR3, as DNA: TGTGCCAGCAGCCCGTGGACGGGCTACGAGCAGTACTTC. Its translation is CASSPWTGYEQYF.

V usage is TRBV30 and J usage is TRBJ1-6; D is undetermined. Germline V CDR1 and CDR2: GTSNPN, SVGIG (reference sequence). V shed 8 bases and J shed 5 bases, with 13 bases lying between them. This CDR3 is 13 amino acids long. As DNA, the CDR3 is TGTGCCACCCAAGTGGGGAATAATTCACCCCTCCACTTT. Amino acids: CATQVGNNSPLHF.

This chain joins TRBV10-3 and TRBJ1-1; TRBD1 might be the D (5 bases). Trimming removed 8 bases at V and 2 bases at J, with 12 bases between. CDR1 and CDR2 (germline): ENHRY, SYGVKD. The CDR3 runs 13 residues. For the CDR3, the DNA is TGTGCCATCGGGCAACAGGTTAACACTGAAGCTTTCTTT. Its translation: CAIGQQVNTEAFF.

This clone was detected many times. In the same sample, other DNA sequences code for this CDR3. The chain uses TRBV7-3 and TRBJ2-6, with D uncertain. The CDR3 has 13 amino acids. V dropped 3 bases and J dropped 3 bases, with 3 bases sitting between them. Germline loops: CDR1 SGHTA, CDR2 FQGTGA. The CDR3 reads CASSFFGANVLTF. The DNA for the CDR3 is TGTGCCAGCAGCTTTTTTGGGGCCAACGTCCTGACTTTC.

This chain uses TRBV6-6 with TRBJ2-1; D remains unclear. V was shortened by 4 bases and J by 7 bases, with 14 bases between the two germline ends. Germline CDR1 and CDR2: MNHNY and SVGAGI (reference sequence). This CDR3 region has 14 residues. The CDR3: CASSLGLAGNEQFF. CDR3 bases: TGTGCCAGCAGTTTAGGCTTGGCCGGTAATGAGCAGTTCTTC.

The chain recombines TRBV27 with TRBJ1-4; D is possibly TRBD1 (5 bases). The CDR3 totals 13 residues. Trimming removed 9 bases at V and 6 bases at J, with 14 bases between. Germline loops: CDR1 MNHEY, CDR2 SMNVEV (reference sequence). The CDR3 region has the DNA TGTGCCAGTCACGGGACGGGAGATGAAAAACTGTTTTTT. The encoded protein is CASHGTGDEKLFF. Complete variable domain (other parts from reference TRBV27 and TRBJ1-4): EAQVTQNPRYLITVTGKKLTVTCSQNMNHEYMSWYRQDPGLGLRQIYYSMNVEVTDKGDVPEGYKVSRKEKRNFPLILESPSPNQTSLYFCASHGTGDEKLFFGSGTQLSVL.

The chain carries TRBV6-1 and TRBJ2-5; the match to TRBD2 covers 8 bases. The J segment lost 7 bases and the V segment lost 2 bases, leaving 9 bases of the junction unmatched. CDR3 length: 15 residues. CDR1 is MNHNS and CDR2 is SASEGT in the germline V gene. In nucleotides, the CDR3 is TGTGCCAGCAGTGAACAGGGCGGGAGGTCAGGGACCCAGTACTTC. Its translation is CASSEQGGRSGTQYF.

There are a few counts of this clone. The chain combines TRBV21-1 with TRBJ2-3; the D call TRBD2 from the table was never checked on the DNA. TRBV21-1 is a known pseudogene. The length of the CDR3 is 19 residues. The DNA for the CDR3 is TGTGCCAGCAGCTCTAAAGAGGGGACTAGCGGGATCTACACATATACGCAGTATTTT. Translating it yields CASSSKEGTSGIYTYTQYF.

The gene calls are TRBV7-9 and TRBJ2-7; D tentatively reads TRBD1 or TRBD2 (5 bases each). Germline-derived CDR1 and CDR2 are SEHNR and FQNEAQ (reference sequence). V lost 6 bases to trimming and J lost 0 bases, with 9 bases between them. The CDR3 runs to 13 residues. The CDR3 DNA reads TGTGCCAGCAGTTGGGACGGCTCCTACGAGCAGTACTTC. This encodes CASSWDGSYEQYF.

The J gene is TRBJ2-1, the V gene TRBV28; the match to TRBD2 covers 7 bases. The CDR3 totals 11 residues. Trimming at V came to 2 bases and at J to 14 bases, leaving 3 bases not matched to a gene. Germline values: CDR1 MDHEN, CDR2 SYDVKM. The CDR3 nucleotides are TGTGCCAGCAGTTTAGCGGGAGTGGAGTTCTTC. Protein: CASSLAGVEFF. Filled out from reference TRBV28 and TRBJ2-1, the complete variable domain reads DVKVTQSSRYLVKRTGEKVFLECVQDMDHENMFWYRQDPGLGLRLIYFSYDVKMKEKGDIPEGYSVSREKKERFSLILESASTNQTSMYLCASSLAGVEFFGPGTRLTVL.

Regarding this clone: Other nucleotide sequences from this sample produce the same CDR3. The J gene is TRBJ2-3, the V gene TRBV5-1; 11 nucleotides line up with TRBD1. This CDR3 is built from 14 residues. V gave up 4 bases and J gave up 6 bases; unmatched junction bases: 4. The germline CDR1 and CDR2 sequences are SGHRS and YFSETQ. Written as DNA, the CDR3 is TGCGCCAGCAGCCTAGGGACAGGGGGTGATACGCAGTATTTT. Its protein product is CASSLGTGGDTQYF.

This clone was detected only a few times. The same CDR3 also results from other DNA sequences found in this sample. The chain is built from TRBV18 and TRBJ1-2, with D tentatively TRBD1 (5 bases). V was cut by 6 bases and J by 3 bases, with 11 bases left in between. The germline CDR1 and CDR2 sequences are KGHSH and LQKENI. This CDR3 has 13 residues. The CDR3 sequence: CASSPDSDYGYTF. In DNA, the CDR3 is TGTGCCAGCTCCCCCGACAGCGACTATGGCTACACCTTC. Full variable domain (missing parts from reference TRBV18 and TRBJ1-2): NAGVMQNPRHLVRRRGQEARLRCSPMKGHSHVYWYRQLPEEGLKFMVYLQKENIIDESGMPKERFSAEFPKEGPSILRIQQVVRGDSAAYFCASSPDSDYGYTFGSGTRLTVV.

With regard to this clone: A much larger clonotype is one base distant, so this may be a read error. This sequence joins TRBV9 and TRBJ2-3; the D is unclear. The CDR3 length is 11 residues. Trimming shortened V by 4 bases and J by 4 bases, and 4 bases separated the two germline ends. In germline, CDR1 is SGDLS, CDR2 YYNGEE. This CDR3 is CASSLADTQYF. The CDR3 coding sequence is TGTGCCAGCAGCTTGGCAGATACGCAGTATTTT.

The chain uses TRBV5-6 and TRBJ1-3; D not certain. V was pared by 1 base and J by 0 bases, with 8 bases between. Germline CDR1 SGHDT, CDR2 YYEEEE. This CDR3 comprises 15 residues. CDR3 sequence: CASSLWAFSGNTIYF. CDR3 sequence (DNA): TGTGCCAGCAGCTTGTGGGCTTTCTCTGGAAACACCATATATTTT.

This rearrangement joins TRBV28 to TRBJ1-1, with D unresolved. CDR1 is MDHEN and CDR2 is SYDVKM in the germline V gene. The CDR3 contains 13 residues. The V end was cut by 5 bases, the J end by 3 bases, with 10 bases between. The CDR3 DNA reads TGTGCCAGCAGTGGACCCTCTCACACTGAAGCTTTCTTT. This gives the protein CASSGPSHTEAFF.

The sample holds a few counts of this clone. V usage is TRBV6-6 and J usage is TRBJ2-7, with TRBD1 matching 9 bases. The CDR3 extends over 14 amino acids. The J segment lost 3 bases and the V segment lost 5 bases, leaving 5 bases of the junction unmatched. The germline gives CDR1 MNHNY, CDR2 SVGAGI (reference sequence). The CDR3 reads CASSTGGAFYEQYF. The CDR3 DNA is TGTGCCAGCAGTACAGGGGGCGCGTTCTACGAGCAGTACTTC.

The chain employs TRBV10-2 and TRBJ1-2; D might be TRBD1 (5 bases). This CDR3 spans 15 amino acids. Germline V gene sequence: CDR1 WSHSY, CDR2 SAAADI. The V gene lost 2 bases and the J gene lost 2 bases, with 12 bases spanning the gap. CDR3 sequence (DNA): TGCGCCAGCAGTGAGCCATGGGGCGGAAACTATGGCTACACCTTC. This gives the protein CASSEPWGGNYGYTF.

The rearrangement joins TRBV19 to TRBJ2-6; D is uncertain. Germline V gene sequence: CDR1 LNHDA, CDR2 SQIVND (reference sequence). V lost 5 bases, J lost 1 base, and 9 bases lay in between. The CDR3 extends over 15 amino acids. CDR3 coding DNA: TGTGCCAGTAGTCCCAGGAAATCTGGGGCCAACGTCCTGACTTTC. The encoded protein is CASSPRKSGANVLTF. Full variable domain (rest looked up from reference TRBV19 and TRBJ2-6): DGGITQSPKYLFRKEGQNVTLSCEQNLNHDAMYWYRQDPGQGLRLIYYSQIVNDFQKGDIAEGYSVSREKKESFPLTVTSAQKNPTAFYLCASSPRKSGANVLTFGAGSRLTVL.

The rearrangement links TRBV28 to TRBJ1-2, with D possibly being TRBD1 (6 bases). V lost 5 bases and J 7 bases, leaving 17 bases between the germline ends. The CDR3 loop spans 14 amino acids. Germline V gene data show CDR1 as MDHEN and CDR2 as SYDVKM. The CDR3 here is CASSPATGPSGYTF. The CDR3 DNA sequence: TGTGCCAGCAGTCCCGCCACAGGGCCGTCTGGCTACACCTTC.

V gene TRBV19 combines with J gene TRBJ1-5, with a possible D match to TRBD1 (5 bases). Trimming stripped 1 base from V and 1 base from J, with 8 bases between. Per the germline V gene, CDR1 is LNHDA and CDR2 is SQIVND (reference sequence). This CDR3 region has 15 residues. The CDR3 sequence is CASSIGRGSNQPQHF. The CDR3 region has the DNA TGTGCCAGTAGTATAGGTAGGGGAAGCAATCAGCCCCAGCATTTT.

DNA for the CDR3: TGTGCCAGCAGGGGGAGGGGCAGGGGTGGAGGCTACACCTTC. This codes for CASRGRGRGGGYTF. The J gene is TRBJ1-2, the V gene TRBV28, with a tentative D call TRBD1 (6 bases). V lost 6 bases, J lost 8 bases, and 19 bases lay in between. This CDR3 comprises 14 residues. Germline loops: CDR1 MDHEN, CDR2 SYDVKM.

In regard to this clone: The same CDR3 is also encoded by other DNA sequences in this sample. This rearrangement joins TRBV28 to TRBJ2-3; D assignment may be TRBD1 or TRBD2 (5 bases each). CDR1 is MDHEN and CDR2 is SYDVKM in the germline V gene. This CDR3 is built from 14 residues. V was shortened by 2 bases and J by 2 bases, with 8 bases between the two germline ends. This CDR3 reads CASSLGGSTDTQYF. In nucleotides, the CDR3 is TGTGCCAGCAGTTTAGGGGGATCCACAGATACGCAGTATTTT.

This clone is a singleton in its sample. This chain connects TRBV5-4 to TRBJ1-1; D ambiguous. The CDR3 is 14 amino acids. Trimming left V 3 bases short and J 1 base short, with 10 bases between. CDR1 SGHNT and CDR2 YYREEE come from the germline V gene (reference sequence). CDR3: CASSSHPSNTEAFF. The CDR3 nucleotides read TGTGCCAGCAGCTCCCACCCCTCGAACACTGAAGCTTTCTTT.

J is TRBJ2-2 and V is TRBV5-4, with D tentatively TRBD2 (5 bases). The CDR3 covers 14 residues. Trimming pared 0 bases from V and 5 bases from J, leaving 8 bases between. Germline V gives CDR1 SGHNT, CDR2 YYREEE (reference sequence). The CDR3 DNA is TGTGCCAGCAGCTTGGTGGGCGGGACCGGGGAGCTGTTTTTT. Protein sequence: CASSLVGGTGELFF.

A few counts support this clone. The rearrangement uses TRBV18 and TRBJ1-5; no definite D call. With 1 base removed from V and 0 bases from J, the gap between germline ends came to 7 bases. Germline V gene sequence: CDR1 KGHSH, CDR2 LQKENI. The CDR3 is 15 residues long. The CDR3 nucleotides read TGTGCCAGCTCACCACTTGCAGATAGCAATCAGCCCCAGCATTTT. This sequence encodes CASSPLADSNQPQHF.

The V and J genes are TRBV5-1 and TRBJ2-5; D perhaps matches TRBD1 (5 bases). The end of the DNA is better explained by TRBJ2-7, so the J call may be wrong. There are 14 residues in the CDR3. The germline V gene encodes CDR1 SGHRS and CDR2 YFSETQ. CDR3 region: CASSLQGQRGEQYF. The CDR3 DNA is TGCGCCAGCAGCTTGCAAGGACAAAGGGGCGAGCAGTACTTC.